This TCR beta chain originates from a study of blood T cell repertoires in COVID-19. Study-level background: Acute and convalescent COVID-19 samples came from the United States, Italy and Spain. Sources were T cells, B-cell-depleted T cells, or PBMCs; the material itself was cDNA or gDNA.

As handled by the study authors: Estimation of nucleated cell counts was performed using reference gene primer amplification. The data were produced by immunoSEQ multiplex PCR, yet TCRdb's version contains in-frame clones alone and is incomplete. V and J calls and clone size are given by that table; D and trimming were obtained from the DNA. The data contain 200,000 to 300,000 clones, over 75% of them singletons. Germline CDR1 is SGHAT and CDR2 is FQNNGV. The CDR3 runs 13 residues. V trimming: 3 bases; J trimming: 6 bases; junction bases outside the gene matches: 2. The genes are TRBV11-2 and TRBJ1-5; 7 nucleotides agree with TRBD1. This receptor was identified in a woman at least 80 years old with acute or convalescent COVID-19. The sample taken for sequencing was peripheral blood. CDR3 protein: CASSFYRGQPQHF. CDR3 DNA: TGTGCCAGCAGCTTTTACAGGGGTCAGCCCCAGCATTTT.